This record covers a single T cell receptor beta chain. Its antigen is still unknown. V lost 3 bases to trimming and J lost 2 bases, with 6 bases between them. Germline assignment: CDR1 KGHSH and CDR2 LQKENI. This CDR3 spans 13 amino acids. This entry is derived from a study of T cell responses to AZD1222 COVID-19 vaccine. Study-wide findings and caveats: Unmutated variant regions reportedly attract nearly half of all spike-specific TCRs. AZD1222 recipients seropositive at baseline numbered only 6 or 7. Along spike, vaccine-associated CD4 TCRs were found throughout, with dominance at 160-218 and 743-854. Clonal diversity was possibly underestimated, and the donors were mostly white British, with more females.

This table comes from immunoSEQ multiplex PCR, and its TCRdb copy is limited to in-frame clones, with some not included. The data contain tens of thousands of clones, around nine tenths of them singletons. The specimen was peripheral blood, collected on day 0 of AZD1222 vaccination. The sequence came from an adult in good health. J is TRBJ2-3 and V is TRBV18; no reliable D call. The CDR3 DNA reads TGTGCCAGCTCACCTTATATCACAGATACGCAGTATTTT. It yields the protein CASSPYITDTQYF. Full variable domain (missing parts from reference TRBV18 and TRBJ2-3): NAGVMQNPRHLVRRRGQEARLRCSPMKGHSHVYWYRQLPEEGLKFMVYLQKENIIDESGMPKERFSAEFPKEGPSILRIQQVVRGDSAAYFCASSPYITDTQYFGPGTRLTVL.